In its sample, the clone carrying this T cell receptor beta chain was seen many times. Its antigen remains unidentified. A sample-barcoded 5' primer and a J-beta primer mix were used in a second PCR of roughly 6 to 11 cycles. TCRdb recomputed calls from the 5' RACE reads with MiXCR, one row per CDR3 protein. This sample has over 500,000 distinct CDR3 sequences; under 65% occur once, and the top ten carry approximately 15%. This entry comes from a study of blood T cells in healthy people across ages. Each donor's blood draw was 7.5 to 10 milliliters of peripheral blood. The CDR3 runs to 12 residues. Trimming removed 6 bases at V and 6 bases at J, with 9 bases between. Looked up from germline, CDR1 is SGHTA and CDR2 is FQGNSA. Findings and limits, study-wide: Estimates drawn from one million T cells were deemed to understate diversity. With naive T cell percentage, TCR beta diversity showed a strong correlation.

The V gene is TRBV7-2, the J gene TRBJ2-1; D call uncertain. Material: blood. The sequence was obtained from a woman of 80 years or more in good health. CDR3 sequence reads: CASRQTPNEQFF. The CDR3, as DNA: TGTGCCAGCAGGCAAACCCCCAATGAGCAGTTCTTC.